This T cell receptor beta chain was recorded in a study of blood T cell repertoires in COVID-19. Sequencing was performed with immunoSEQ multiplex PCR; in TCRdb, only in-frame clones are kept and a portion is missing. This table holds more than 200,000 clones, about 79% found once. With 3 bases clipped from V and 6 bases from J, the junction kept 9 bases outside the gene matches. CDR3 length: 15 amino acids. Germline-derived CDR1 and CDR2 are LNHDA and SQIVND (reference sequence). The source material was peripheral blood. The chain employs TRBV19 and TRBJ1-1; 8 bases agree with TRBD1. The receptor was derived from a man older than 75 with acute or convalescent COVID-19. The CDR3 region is CASSIQGASRSEAFF. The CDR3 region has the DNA TGTGCCAGTAGTATCCAGGGGGCCAGTCGCTCTGAAGCTTTCTTT.